This TCR beta chain was identified during a study of T cell responses to AZD1222 COVID-19 vaccine. This clone is a singleton in its sample. Its antigen is not identified. Germline V gives CDR1 MNHEY, CDR2 SVGAGI. The CDR3 length is 15 residues. The V end was cut by 10 bases, the J end by 8 bases, with 21 bases between. Clones were sequenced by immunoSEQ multiplex PCR, and TCRdb holds only the in-frame ones, with some missing. The sample records some 96,000 clones, about 88% being singletons. Study-level points and caveats: Only 5 or 6 AZD1222 recipients were seropositive at baseline. Clonal diversity was possibly underestimated, and the donors were mostly white British, with more females. Reportedly, nearly half the spike-specific TCRs target unmutated variant regions. No day 14 peak samples; only post-peak repertoires were characterized.

The sequencing here drew on peripheral blood, taken on day 0 of AZD1222 vaccination. The J gene is TRBJ1-6, the V gene TRBV6-5; D unresolved. The source is an adult in good health. This chain's CDR3 is CATKRAVNGDSPLHF. CDR3 nucleotide sequence: TGTGCCACTAAAAGGGCGGTCAATGGGGATTCACCCCTCCACTTT.